Listed here is a single T cell receptor (beta chain). Its antigen is still unknown. Trimming pared 0 bases from V and 2 bases from J, leaving 13 bases between. Germline loops: CDR1 MNHEY, CDR2 SVGAGI. The CDR3 has 16 amino acids. The sample originates from a study of T cell repertoires in cytomegalovirus infection. Whole-study context: Recently identified HLA-C-restricted CMV epitopes were used, and well-studied HLA-B-restricted CMV epitopes were used as well. The public TCR beta signatures pointed to both CMV infection and matching HLA type. Findings and limits, study-wide: Of the TCR beta families, the public ones yielded a cumulative frequency that identified carriers of CMV plus the relevant HLA. In two of eight donors, the top clonotype was HLA-C-restricted CMV-specific.

Each CDR3 protein gets one entry after TCRdb re-called the reads with MiXCR. The sample includes fewer than 950,000 distinct CDR3 sequences, less than 35% of them seen just once. The chain is built from TRBV6-5 and TRBJ2-5; the D gene could be TRBD1 or TRBD2 (6 bases each). The specimen comprised cultured CD8+ T cells from PBMCs, sampled from culture after CMV antigen stimulation. This clonotype was obtained from a human donor in good health (CMV status not recorded). Some clones in this sample may be carry-over from other donors' samples. CDR3 sequence (DNA): TGTGCCAGCAGTTACTCGTCGGGGGCGCATCAAGAGACCCAGTACTTC. Protein product: CASSYSSGAHQETQYF.